This TCR beta chain was identified in a study of blood T cell repertoires in COVID-19. Study as a whole: The United States, Italy and Spain provided the acute and convalescent COVID-19 samples. The cDNA or gDNA used as material had been derived from T cells, B-cell-depleted T cells, or PBMCs.

One Seattle source followed patients from active infection through their disease course. This CDR3 has 12 residues. Using immunoSEQ multiplex PCR, the repertoire was profiled, and TCRdb retains in-frame clones only, with some absent. The table includes roughly 58,000 clones, over 75% detected once. The sample consisted of peripheral blood. This sequence joins TRBV21-1 and TRBJ1-6; the table assigns TRBD1, which was not confirmed against the DNA. TRBV21-1 is a pseudogene locus. The clonotype comes from a man between 60 and 75 years old with COVID-19, enrolled during active disease. CDR3 in DNA: TGTGCCAGCAGCAACCCGAACAGGGTACCCCACTTT. Amino acid sequence: CASSNPNRVPHF.